This T cell receptor (beta chain) was profiled in a study of blood T cells in healthy people across ages. CDR1 and CDR2 from the germline V gene are DFQATT and SNEGSKA (reference sequence). The CDR3 covers 13 residues. Then a second PCR, running about 6 to 11 cycles, was carried out with a sample-barcoded 5' primer and a J-beta primer mix. The authors tagged each cDNA molecule using a template-switch adaptor with 12 random nucleotides. TCRdb analysed the 5' RACE reads with MiXCR anew, one entry per CDR3 protein. This repertoire shows over 1,300,000 distinct CDR3 sequences, 59% found once; its top ten account for more than 6%. This clonotype was found once. Its antigen is currently unknown. Whole-study findings and limits: Roughly linearly, TCR beta diversity per million T cells fell as age increased.

This clonotype was sampled from a man aged 18-30 years in good health. Sequenced input: blood. This chain connects TRBV20-1 to TRBJ2-4; tentative D call: TRBD1 (5 bases). With the DNA end fitting TRBJ2-7 better, the J assignment may be wrong. The CDR3 sequence is CSAREGVIYEQYF. The DNA for the CDR3 is TGCAGTGCTAGAGAAGGGGTCATTTACGAGCAGTACTTC.